The 20 T cell receptor beta chains reported below all come from one sample, sequenced in a study of blood T cells in healthy people across ages. Alongside a J-beta primer mix, a sample-barcoded 5' primer served in a second PCR lasting about 7 to 12 cycles. MiXCR, run by TCRdb on the 5' RACE reads, gives a single entry per CDR3 protein. Among 600,000 to 850,000 distinct CDR3 sequences listed, approximately 43% were seen once. Sequenced: blood. Receptors were obtained from a woman aged 60 to 75 in good health.

The V call is TRBV9, the J call TRBJ2-1; perhaps D is TRBD1 or TRBD2 (5 bases each). The last part of the DNA fits TRBJ2-7 better; the J call may be wrong. Germline CDR1 reads SGDLS; CDR2 reads YYNGEE. This CDR3 has 14 amino acids. CDR3 bases: TGTGCCAGCAGCGCCGGGACGAACTACAATGAGCAGTACTTC. Encoded protein: CASSAGTNYNEQYF.

The chain couples TRBV12-3 or TRBV12-4 to TRBJ2-5, with 8 bases matching TRBD2. The CDR3 spans 14 residues. The ends lost 6 bases at V and 4 bases at J; junction bases unmatched: 7. CDR3 in amino acids: CASRSILAGETQYF. The DNA for the CDR3 is TGTGCCAGCAGGTCAATCCTAGCGGGAGAGACCCAGTACTTC.

The chain carries TRBV20-1 and TRBJ2-7; no reliable D call. Trimming stripped 3 bases from V and 6 bases from J, with 12 bases between. Germline loops: CDR1 DFQATT, CDR2 SNEGSKA (reference sequence). The CDR3 sequence is 12 residues long. Written as DNA, the CDR3 is TGCAGTGCTAGGGCTCTAGATATCGAGCAGTACTTC. It encodes CSARALDIEQYF.

The chain employs TRBV28 and TRBJ2-3, with D perhaps TRBD1 or TRBD2 (5 bases each). CDR1 MDHEN and CDR2 SYDVKM come from the germline V gene. CDR3 size: 16 residues. V was shortened by 5 bases and J by 2 bases, with 17 bases between the two germline ends. This CDR3 is CASSGAGAEDTDTQYF. For the CDR3, the DNA is TGTGCCAGCAGTGGAGCCGGGGCTGAGGACACAGATACGCAGTATTTT.

This rearrangement joins TRBV24-1 to TRBJ2-1; 13 bases agree with TRBD2. CDR3 length: 20 amino acids. Germline V gene data show CDR1 as KGHDR and CDR2 as SFDVKD. With V trimmed by 6 bases and J by 0 bases, 13 bases remained unmatched. CDR3 nucleotides: TGTGCCACCAGTAATAAGGGACTAGCGGGGCAAAAGAGCTCCTACAATGAGCAGTTCTTC. It translates to CATSNKGLAGQKSSYNEQFF.

This clonotype came up a few times. The DNA of the CDR3 is TGTGCCAGCAGAAGAGAGGGTTCTGGGGCCAACGTCCTGACTTTC. The encoded protein is CASRREGSGANVLTF. J is TRBJ2-6 and V is TRBV27; weak D call: TRBD2 (5 bases). Germline V gene sequence: CDR1 MNHEY, CDR2 SMNVEV (reference sequence). Trimming removed 6 bases from V and 1 base from J, with 10 bases in between. The CDR3 sequence is 15 residues long.

The chain couples TRBV5-1 to TRBJ2-7, with 10 bases identical to TRBD2. The germline V gene encodes CDR1 SGHRS and CDR2 YFSETQ. Losses at the gene ends were 4 bases for V and 7 bases for J; bases not matched to a gene: 17. The CDR3 covers 17 residues. In DNA form, the CDR3 reads TGCGCCAGCAGCCCTGGGTGGCTAGCGGGAGCATCGGGAGAGCAGTACTTC. Its protein is CASSPGWLAGASGEQYF.

This chain uses TRBV5-1 with TRBJ2-7, with 7 bases lining up with TRBD1. The V gene's germline CDR1 is SGHRS and CDR2 YFSETQ. Trimming at V came to 3 bases and at J to 4 bases, leaving 10 bases not matched to a gene. The CDR3 consists of 15 residues. CDR3 coding DNA: TGCGCCAGCAGCTCCGCGAACAGGGGCTTATACGAGCAGTACTTC. This encodes CASSSANRGLYEQYF.

The chain has TRBV7-6 and TRBJ2-3; the match to TRBD1 covers 9 bases. V lost 4 bases and J lost 2; bases outside the gene matches: 7. This CDR3 is built from 16 residues. Germline CDR1 and CDR2: SGHVS and FNYEAQ. CDR3 sequence: CASSSETGGSTDTQYF. CDR3 in DNA: TGTGCCAGCAGCTCCGAGACAGGGGGATCCACAGATACGCAGTATTTT.

This clonotype has ten or more counts. The rearrangement joins TRBV20-1 to TRBJ2-7, with 9 bases fitting TRBD2. CDR1 DFQATT and CDR2 SNEGSKA come from the germline V gene (reference sequence). CDR3 length equals 14 residues. V lost 1 base, J lost 5 bases, and 6 bases stayed unmatched. CDR3 in amino acids: CSARVASGTHEQYF. The DNA for the CDR3 is TGCAGTGCTAGAGTTGCTAGCGGGACCCACGAGCAGTACTTC.

This clonotype was seen a single time. A junction boundary mismatches the germline segment, possibly from a read error. V gene TRBV7-2 combines with J gene TRBJ2-3, with TRBD1 identical over 8 bases. Germline CDR1 reads SGHTA; CDR2 reads FQGNSA. CDR3 length: 11 amino acids. CDR3 DNA sequence: TGTGCCGGTCCCGGGACAGGTACGCAGTATTTT. Its protein product is CAGPGTGTQYF.

This clonotype was seen more than once but under ten times. The chain combines TRBV7-9 with TRBJ2-6; D is unresolved. The germline V gene has CDR1 SEHNR and CDR2 FQNEAQ (reference sequence). With 6 bases removed from V and 2 bases from J, the gap between germline ends came to 11 bases. The CDR3 contains 15 residues. This CDR3 is CASSPVQTGANVLTF. The CDR3 nucleotides read TGTGCCAGCAGTCCCGTACAAACTGGGGCCAACGTCCTGACTTTC.

With regard to this clonotype: This may come from a read error, since a much larger clone is one base off. The rearrangement uses TRBV4-3 and TRBJ2-1, with D hard to call. The J call could be wrong; TRBJ2-7 is a better fit for the DNA end. Germline V lookup: CDR1 LGHNA, CDR2 YSLEER. This CDR3 comprises 15 residues. The CDR3 sequence is CASSQVSTGSDEQYF. For the CDR3, the DNA is TGCGCCAGCAGCCAAGTTTCGACTGGGTCGGATGAGCAGTACTTC.

This clonotype has a count of ten or more. This chain uses TRBV9 with TRBJ1-1; D remains unclear. Germline V gene data show CDR1 as SGDLS and CDR2 as YYNGEE. Trimming removed 4 bases from V and 3 bases from J, with 13 bases in between. This CDR3 has 14 residues. In DNA form, the CDR3 reads TGTGCCAGCAGCTTCTCCCCCCATTACACTGAAGCTTTCTTT. Its protein product is CASSFSPHYTEAFF.

J is TRBJ1-1 and V is TRBV27; maybe TRBD1 (5 bases). Trimming removed 1 base from V and 1 base from J, with 10 bases in between. This CDR3 has 15 amino acids. Germline CDR1 is MNHEY and CDR2 is SMNVEV (reference sequence). CDR3 coding DNA: TGTGCCAGCAGTTTATGGTCAGGGAAGAACACTGAAGCTTTCTTT. This sequence encodes CASSLWSGKNTEAFF.

The CDR3 DNA is TGTGCCAGCAGTTTACCAGCAGGGGGCGGAGAGACCCAGTACTTC. It specifies CASSLPAGGGETQYF. This rearrangement joins TRBV28 to TRBJ2-4; 8 positions agree with TRBD1. The J call may be mistaken, given a closer DNA end match to TRBJ2-5. The germline V gene has CDR1 MDHEN and CDR2 SYDVKM. CDR3 length: 15 residues.

About this clonotype itself: A much bigger clone sits one base away, suggesting this may be a read error. V and J are TRBV7-3 and TRBJ2-7; 8 nucleotides align to TRBD2. The CDR3 has 15 amino acids. Germline V lookup: CDR1 SGHTA, CDR2 FQGTGA. CDR3 nucleotide sequence: TGTGCCAACAGCGTAACTAGCGGAGATGCCTACGAGCAGTACTTC. Its translation: CANSVTSGDAYEQYF.

V usage is TRBV6-6 and J usage is TRBJ2-4; 10 bases match TRBD2. V shed 6 bases and J 13 bases; nucleotides not matched to a gene: 18. There are 16 residues in the CDR3. CDR1 is MNHNY and CDR2 is SVGAGI in the germline V gene (reference sequence). CDR3 bases: TGTGCCAGCAGACGCCTAGCGGGAGCAGGTTCGGAAGAGCAGTACTTC. It is translated as CASRRLAGAGSEEQYF.

Many counts were recorded for this clonotype. This chain uses TRBV5-6 with TRBJ1-2; no firm D call. Looked up from germline, CDR1 is SGHDT and CDR2 is YYEEEE. The CDR3 totals 13 residues. V was pared by 0 bases and J by 4 bases, with 7 bases between. The CDR3 region has the DNA TGTGCCAGCAGCTTGGGGCAGTTCTATGGCTACACCTTC. Its translation: CASSLGQFYGYTF.

This clonotype was detected ten times or more. The gene calls are TRBV4-1 and TRBJ2-5; 9 bases fit TRBD2. Germline CDR1 MGHRA, CDR2 YSYEKL. After removal of 1 base from V and 5 bases from J, the junction contained 8 bases not matched to a gene. There are 16 residues in the CDR3. The CDR3 region is CASSQGAGTSKETQYF. In nucleotides, the CDR3 is TGCGCCAGCAGCCAAGGAGCTGGGACTAGCAAGGAGACCCAGTACTTC.